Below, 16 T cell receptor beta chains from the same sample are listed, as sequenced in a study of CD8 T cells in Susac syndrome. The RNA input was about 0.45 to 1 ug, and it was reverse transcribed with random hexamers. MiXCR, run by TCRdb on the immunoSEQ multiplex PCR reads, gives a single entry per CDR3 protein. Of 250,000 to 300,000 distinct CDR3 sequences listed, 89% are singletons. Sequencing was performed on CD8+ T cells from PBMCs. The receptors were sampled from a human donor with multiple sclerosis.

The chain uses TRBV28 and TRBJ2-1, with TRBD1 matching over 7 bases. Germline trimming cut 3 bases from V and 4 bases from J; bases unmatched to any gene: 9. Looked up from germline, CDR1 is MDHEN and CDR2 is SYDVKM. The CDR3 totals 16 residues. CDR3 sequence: CASSFNRGIAYNEQFF. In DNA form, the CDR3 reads TGTGCCAGCAGTTTCAACAGGGGAATAGCGTACAATGAGCAGTTCTTC.

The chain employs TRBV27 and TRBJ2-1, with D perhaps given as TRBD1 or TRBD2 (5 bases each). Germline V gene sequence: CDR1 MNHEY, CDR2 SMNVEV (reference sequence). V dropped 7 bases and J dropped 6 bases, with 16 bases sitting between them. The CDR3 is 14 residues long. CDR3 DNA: TGTGCCAGCAAACCCGGGACCTGGGGCAATGAGCAGTTCTTC. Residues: CASKPGTWGNEQFF.

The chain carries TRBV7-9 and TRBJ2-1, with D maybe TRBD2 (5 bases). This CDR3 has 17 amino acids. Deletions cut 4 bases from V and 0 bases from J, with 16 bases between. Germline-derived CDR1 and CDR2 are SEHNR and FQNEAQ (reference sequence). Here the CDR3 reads CASSSITSHRSYNEQFF. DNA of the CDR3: TGTGCCAGCAGCTCAATAACTAGTCACCGCTCCTACAATGAGCAGTTCTTC.

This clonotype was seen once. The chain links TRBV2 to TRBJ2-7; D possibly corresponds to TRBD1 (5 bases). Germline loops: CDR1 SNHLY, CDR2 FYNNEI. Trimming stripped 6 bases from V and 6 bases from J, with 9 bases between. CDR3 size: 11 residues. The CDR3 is CASSEDTEQYF. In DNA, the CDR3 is TGTGCCAGCAGCGAGGACACCGAGCAGTACTTC.

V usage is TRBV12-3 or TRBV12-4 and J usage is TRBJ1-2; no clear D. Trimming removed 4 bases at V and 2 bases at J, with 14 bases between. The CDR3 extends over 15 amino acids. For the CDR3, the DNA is TGTGCCAGCAGTTACCAGAACGTCCCCAACTATGGCTACACCTTC. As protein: CASSYQNVPNYGYTF.

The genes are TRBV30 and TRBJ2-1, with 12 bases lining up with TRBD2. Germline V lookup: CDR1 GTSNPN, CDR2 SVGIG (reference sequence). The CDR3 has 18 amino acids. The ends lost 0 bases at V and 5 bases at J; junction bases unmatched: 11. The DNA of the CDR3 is TGTGCCTGGAGTGTACCACCGATTCCTAGCGGGAGGGACAATGAGCAGTTCTTC. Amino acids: CAWSVPPIPSGRDNEQFF.

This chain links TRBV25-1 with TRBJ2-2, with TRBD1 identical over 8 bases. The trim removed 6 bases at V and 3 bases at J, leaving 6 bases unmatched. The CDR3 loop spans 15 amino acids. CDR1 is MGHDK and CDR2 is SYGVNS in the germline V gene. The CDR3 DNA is TGTGCCAGCAGCCGAGGACAGGGAGACACCGGGGAGCTGTTTTTT. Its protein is CASSRGQGDTGELFF.

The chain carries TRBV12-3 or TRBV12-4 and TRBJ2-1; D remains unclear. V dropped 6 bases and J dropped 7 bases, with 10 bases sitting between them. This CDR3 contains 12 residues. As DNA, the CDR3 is TGTGCCAGCAGCTCCTCTAGTAATGAGCAGTTCTTC. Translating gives CASSSSSNEQFF.

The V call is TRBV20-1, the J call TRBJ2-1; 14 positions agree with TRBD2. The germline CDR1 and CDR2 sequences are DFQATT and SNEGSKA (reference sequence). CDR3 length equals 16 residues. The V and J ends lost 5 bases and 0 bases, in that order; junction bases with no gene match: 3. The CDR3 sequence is CSARTSGRHSYNEQFF. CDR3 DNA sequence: TGCAGTGCTCGGACTAGCGGGAGGCACTCCTACAATGAGCAGTTCTTC.

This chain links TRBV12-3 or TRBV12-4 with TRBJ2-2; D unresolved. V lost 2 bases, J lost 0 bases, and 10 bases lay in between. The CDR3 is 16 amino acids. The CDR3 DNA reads TGTGCCAGCAGTTTATTATCCAGCCCGAACACCGGGGAGCTGTTTTTT. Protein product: CASSLLSSPNTGELFF.

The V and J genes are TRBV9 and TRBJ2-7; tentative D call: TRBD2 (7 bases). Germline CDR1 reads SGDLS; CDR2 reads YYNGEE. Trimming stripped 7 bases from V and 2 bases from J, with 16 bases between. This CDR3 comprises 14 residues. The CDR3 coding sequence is TGTGCCAGCGGGCCCGGGGGGCGCCCCTACGAGCAGTACTTC. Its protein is CASGPGGRPYEQYF. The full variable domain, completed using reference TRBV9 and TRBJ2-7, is DSGVTQTPKHLITATGQRVTLRCSPRSGDLSVYWYQQSLDQGLQFLIQYYNGEERAKGNILERFSAQQFPDLHSELNLSSLELGDSALYFCASGPGGRPYEQYFGPGTRLTVT.

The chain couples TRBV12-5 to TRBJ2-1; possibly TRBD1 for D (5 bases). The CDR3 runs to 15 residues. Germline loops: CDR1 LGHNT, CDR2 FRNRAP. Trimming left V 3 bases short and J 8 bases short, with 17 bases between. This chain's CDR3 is CASGFSLTVTDEQFF. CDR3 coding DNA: TGTGCTAGTGGTTTTAGCCTTACAGTGACAGATGAGCAGTTCTTC.

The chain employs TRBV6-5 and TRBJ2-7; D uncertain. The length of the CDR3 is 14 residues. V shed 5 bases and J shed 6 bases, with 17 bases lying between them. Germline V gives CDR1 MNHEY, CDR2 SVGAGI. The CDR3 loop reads CASSDRGTLGEQYF. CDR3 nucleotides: TGTGCCAGCAGTGACCGAGGAACCCTCGGCGAGCAGTACTTC.

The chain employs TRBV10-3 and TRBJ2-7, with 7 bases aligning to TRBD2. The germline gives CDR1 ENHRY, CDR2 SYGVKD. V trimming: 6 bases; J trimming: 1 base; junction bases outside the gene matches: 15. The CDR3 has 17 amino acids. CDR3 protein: CAISRPERDRLSYEQYF. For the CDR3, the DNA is TGTGCCATCAGCCGCCCGGAGCGGGATCGTTTATCCTACGAGCAGTACTTC.

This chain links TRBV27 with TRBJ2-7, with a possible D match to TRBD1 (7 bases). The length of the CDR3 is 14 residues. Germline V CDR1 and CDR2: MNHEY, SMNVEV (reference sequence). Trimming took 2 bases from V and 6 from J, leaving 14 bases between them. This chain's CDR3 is CASSLEAGGREQYF. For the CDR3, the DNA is TGTGCCAGCAGTTTAGAGGCAGGGGGGCGCGAGCAGTACTTC.

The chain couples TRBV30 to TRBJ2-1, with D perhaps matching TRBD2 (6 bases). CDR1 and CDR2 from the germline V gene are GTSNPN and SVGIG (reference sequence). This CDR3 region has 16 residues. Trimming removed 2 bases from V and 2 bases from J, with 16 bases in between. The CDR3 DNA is TGTGCCTGGAGTCCGGGGAGTAGCGGCACCTACAATGAGCAGTTCTTC. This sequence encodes CAWSPGSSGTYNEQFF.